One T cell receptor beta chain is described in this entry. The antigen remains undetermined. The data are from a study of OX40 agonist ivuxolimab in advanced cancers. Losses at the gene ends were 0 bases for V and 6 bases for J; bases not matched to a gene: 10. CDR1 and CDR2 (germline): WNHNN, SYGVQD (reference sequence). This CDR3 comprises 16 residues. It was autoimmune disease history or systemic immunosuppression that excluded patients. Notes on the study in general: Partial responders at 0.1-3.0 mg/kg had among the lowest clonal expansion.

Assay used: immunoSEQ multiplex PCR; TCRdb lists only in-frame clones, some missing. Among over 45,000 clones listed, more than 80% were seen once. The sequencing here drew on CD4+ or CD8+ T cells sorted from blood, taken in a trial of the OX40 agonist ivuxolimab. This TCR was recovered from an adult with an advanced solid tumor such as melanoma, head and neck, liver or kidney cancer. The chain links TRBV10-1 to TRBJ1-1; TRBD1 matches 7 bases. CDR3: CASSESRAGGFAEAFF. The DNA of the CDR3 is TGCGCCAGCAGTGAGTCGAGGGCAGGGGGATTCGCTGAAGCTTTCTTT.